These 10 T cell receptor beta chains were all obtained from the same sample, sequenced in a study of graft-versus-host responses after intestinal transplantation. Measured with immunoSEQ multiplex PCR; TCRdb has only the in-frame clones, and not every one. The sample records tens of thousands of clones, 90% to 95% being singletons. This specimen was PBMCs, taken about 800 days after a first intestinal transplant, on the day of a second. The receptor set was obtained from a human patient who received an intestinal transplant, so some T cells may come from the graft donor.

This chain uses TRBV5-6 with TRBJ2-2, with D unresolved. The germline V and J ends were trimmed by 0 bases and 1 base, with 7 bases remaining between them. This CDR3 comprises 15 residues. CDR1 is SGHDT, CDR2 YYEEEE, per germline. Here the CDR3 DNA reads TGTGCCAGCAGCTTGGAACATAAGAACACCGGGGAGCTGTTTTTT. Its translation is CASSLEHKNTGELFF.

The rearrangement links TRBV13 to TRBJ2-7, with D possibly TRBD2 on 5 matching bases. Trimming cost V 6 bases and J 2 bases, with 20 bases left between them. The CDR3 covers 16 residues. CDR1 is PRHDT, CDR2 FYEKMQ, per germline (reference sequence). In nucleotides, the CDR3 is TGTGCCAGCAGTTCCCGGTCTAGAGGGTCCCCCTACGAGCAGTACTTC. This codes for CASSSRSRGSPYEQYF. The whole variable domain, filled in from reference TRBV13 and TRBJ2-7, reads AAGVIQSPRHLIKEKRETATLKCYPIPRHDTVYWYQQGPGQDPQFLISFYEKMQSDKGSIPDRFSAQQFSDYHSELNMSSLELGDSALYFCASSSRSRGSPYEQYFGPGTRLTVT.

The chain couples TRBV5-1 to TRBJ2-7; 11 bases line up with TRBD1. This CDR3 spans 16 amino acids. J lost 1 base, V lost 4 bases, and 7 bases had no gene match. CDR1 and CDR2 from the germline V gene are SGHRS and YFSETQ. CDR3 DNA: TGCGCCAGCAGCCCAAAGGACAGGGGGCTTTCCTACGAGCAGTACTTC. Translating gives CASSPKDRGLSYEQYF.

The chain combines TRBV30 with TRBJ2-7; 11 bases are a match to TRBD1. Per germline, CDR1 GTSNPN and CDR2 SVGIG (reference sequence). J was trimmed by 5 bases and V by 1 base; bases with no gene match: 4. The CDR3 is 14 residues long. CDR3 nucleotide sequence: TGTGCCTGGAGTGGCGGACAGGGGGCGGACGAGCAGTACTTC. Translated, it gives CAWSGGQGADEQYF. Full variable domain (outside the CDR3, taken from reference TRBV30 and TRBJ2-7): SQTIHQWPATLVQPVGSPLSLECTVEGTSNPNLYWYRQAAGRGLQLLFYSVGIGQISSEVPQNLSASRPQDRQFILSSKKLLLSDSGFYLCAWSGGQGADEQYFGPGTRLTVT.

The chain recombines TRBV10-2 with TRBJ2-7; 15 nucleotides agree with TRBD2. The CDR3 runs to 19 residues. J gave up 3 bases and V 0 bases, and 9 bases lay outside the gene matches. In germline, CDR1 is WSHSY, CDR2 SAAADI. The CDR3 nucleotides are TGCGCCAGCAGTGAGTCGACCGGACTAGCGGGAGGGGTAGGCTACGAGCAGTACTTC. Amino acids: CASSESTGLAGGVGYEQYF.

This chain uses TRBV5-1 with TRBJ1-3, with TRBD1 matching 8 bases. CDR3 length: 15 amino acids. V lost 4 bases and J lost 4; bases outside the gene matches: 7. Germline assignment: CDR1 SGHRS and CDR2 YFSETQ. Here the CDR3 reads CASSTDRGVGNTIYF. The CDR3 DNA is TGCGCCAGCAGCACCGACAGGGGAGTCGGAAACACCATATATTTT.

This chain uses TRBV5-1 with TRBJ2-7; D may match TRBD1 or TRBD2 (5 bases each). Deletions cut 1 base from V and 1 base from J, with 9 bases between. Germline V gene lookup returns CDR1 SGHRS and CDR2 YFSETQ. The CDR3 totals 14 residues. The DNA for the CDR3 is TGCGCCAGCAGCTTGACATGGGGGTCCTACGAGCAGTACTTC. Translating it yields CASSLTWGSYEQYF.

The chain uses TRBV5-1 and TRBJ2-3; weak D call: TRBD2 (5 bases). V was clipped by 0 bases and J by 0 bases, with 11 bases between them. The CDR3 length is 16 residues. Looked up from germline, CDR1 is SGHRS and CDR2 is YFSETQ. Here the CDR3 reads CASSLGISVSTDTQYF. The CDR3, as DNA: TGCGCCAGCAGCTTGGGTATTAGCGTCAGCACAGATACGCAGTATTTT.

The chain is built from TRBV7-3 and TRBJ2-7; possible D gene TRBD1, 6 bases. Per germline, CDR1 SGHTA and CDR2 FQGTGA. CDR3 length equals 16 residues. V gave up 4 bases and J gave up 0 bases, with 16 bases separating them. For the CDR3, the DNA is TGTGCCAGCAGCTCAGGGGACCGATTCAGCTCCTACGAGCAGTACTTC. Translation gives CASSSGDRFSSYEQYF.

The rearrangement uses TRBV27 and TRBJ1-6, with 7 bases fitting TRBD1. Trimming took 8 bases from V and 5 from J; bases not matched to a gene: 15. This CDR3 comprises 17 residues. The V gene's germline CDR1 is MNHEY and CDR2 SMNVEV (reference sequence). The CDR3 DNA is TGTGCCAGCCCACCCCACGATCCGGGACAGAATAATTCACCCCTCCACTTT. Translating gives CASPPHDPGQNNSPLHF.